The 2 T cell receptor beta chains below were found in one sample sequenced in a study of T cells in Graves' hyperthyroidism and ophthalmopathy. Researchers took RNA transcripts and amplified the TCR beta CDR3 regions from them. Initially, a first-round RT-PCR of the TCR CDR3 employed the HTBI primer set. MiXCR, applied by TCRdb to the multiplex PCR reads, yields one record per CDR3 protein. This sample has hundreds of thousands of distinct CDR3 sequences, with about 16% found just once. The sequencing sample was made of blood. Receptors were obtained from a woman aged 25 to 39 with Graves' hyperthyroidism.

This clonotype was found many times. The chain uses TRBV30 and TRBJ2-3; no clear D. Trimming left V 5 bases short and J 5 bases short, with 17 bases between. The length of the CDR3 is 14 residues. Germline values: CDR1 GTSNPN, CDR2 SVGIG (reference sequence). This chain's CDR3 is CAWQPVSVKDTQYF. The CDR3 region has the DNA TGTGCCTGGCAACCCGTTTCAGTTAAAGATACGCAGTATTTT.

This clonotype appeared many times. This rearrangement joins TRBV27 to TRBJ2-2; 10 nucleotides line up with TRBD1. Trimming took 2 bases from V and 4 from J; bases not matched to a gene: 1. This CDR3 has 15 amino acids. Germline values: CDR1 MNHEY, CDR2 SMNVEV (reference sequence). DNA for the CDR3: TGTGCCAGCAGTTTAGGGACAGGGGCCACCGGGGAGCTGTTTTTT. Its translation is CASSLGTGATGELFF.